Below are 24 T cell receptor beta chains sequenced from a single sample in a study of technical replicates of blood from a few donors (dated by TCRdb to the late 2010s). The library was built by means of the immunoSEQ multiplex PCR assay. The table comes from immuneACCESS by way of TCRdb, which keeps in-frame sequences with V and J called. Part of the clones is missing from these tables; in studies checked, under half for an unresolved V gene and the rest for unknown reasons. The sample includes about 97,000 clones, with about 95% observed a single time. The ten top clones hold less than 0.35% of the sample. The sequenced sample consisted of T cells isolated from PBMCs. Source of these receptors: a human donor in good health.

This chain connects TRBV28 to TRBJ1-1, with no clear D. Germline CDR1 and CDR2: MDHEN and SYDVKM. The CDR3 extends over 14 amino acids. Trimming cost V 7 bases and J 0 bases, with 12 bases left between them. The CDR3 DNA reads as TGTGCCAGCACCTCGGGAGGGCTGAACACTGAAGCTTTCTTT. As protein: CASTSGGLNTEAFF.

The DNA for the CDR3 is TGTGCCAGCAGCTATAGCGGGAGAATCGGGAATGAGCAGTTCTTC. It encodes CASSYSGRIGNEQFF. The V call is TRBV9, the J call TRBJ2-1; TRBD2 aligns across 9 bases. V was pared by 4 bases and J by 7 bases, with 9 bases of the junction left unmatched. The germline V gene has CDR1 SGDLS and CDR2 YYNGEE. The CDR3 has 15 residues.

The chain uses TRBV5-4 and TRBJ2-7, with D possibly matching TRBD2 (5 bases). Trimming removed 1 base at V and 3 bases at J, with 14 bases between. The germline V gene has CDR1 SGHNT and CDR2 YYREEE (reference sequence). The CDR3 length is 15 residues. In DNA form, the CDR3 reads TGTGCCAGCAGCTTGAGTCTGGGCGGGCACTACGAGCAGTACTTC. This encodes CASSLSLGGHYEQYF. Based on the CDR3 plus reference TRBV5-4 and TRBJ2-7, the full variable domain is ETGVTQSPTHLIKTRGQQVTLRCSSQSGHNTVSWYQQALGQGPQFIFQYYREEENGRGNFPPRFSGLQFPNYSSELNVNALELDDSALYLCASSLSLGGHYEQYFGPGTRLTVT.

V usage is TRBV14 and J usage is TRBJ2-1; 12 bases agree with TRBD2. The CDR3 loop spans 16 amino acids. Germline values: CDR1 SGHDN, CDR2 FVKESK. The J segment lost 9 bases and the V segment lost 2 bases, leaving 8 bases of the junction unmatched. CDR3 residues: CASSQSGLAGQGEQFF. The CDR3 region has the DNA TGTGCCAGCAGCCAAAGCGGACTAGCGGGACAAGGTGAGCAGTTCTTC.

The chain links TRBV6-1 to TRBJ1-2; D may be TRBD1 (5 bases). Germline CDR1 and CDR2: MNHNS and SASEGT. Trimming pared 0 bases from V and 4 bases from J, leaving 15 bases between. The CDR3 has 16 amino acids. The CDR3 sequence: CASSEAAWGGVYGYTF. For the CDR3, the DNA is TGTGCCAGCAGTGAAGCGGCGTGGGGGGGAGTCTATGGCTACACCTTC.

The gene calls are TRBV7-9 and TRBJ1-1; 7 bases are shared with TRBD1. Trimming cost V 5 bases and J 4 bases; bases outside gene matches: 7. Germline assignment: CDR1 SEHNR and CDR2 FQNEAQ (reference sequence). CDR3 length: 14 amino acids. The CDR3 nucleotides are TGTGCCAGCAGCCCGAACACAGGGGTCACTGAAGCTTTCTTT. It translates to CASSPNTGVTEAFF.

The CDR3 is CASSIVQGRTEAFF. As DNA, the CDR3 is TGTGCCAGTAGTATTGTACAGGGTCGGACTGAAGCTTTCTTT. The chain joins TRBV19 to TRBJ1-1; possible D gene TRBD1, 6 bases. Trimming shortened V by 3 bases and J by 5 bases, and 13 bases separated the two germline ends. The germline V gene encodes CDR1 LNHDA and CDR2 SQIVND (reference sequence). This CDR3 is 14 amino acids long.

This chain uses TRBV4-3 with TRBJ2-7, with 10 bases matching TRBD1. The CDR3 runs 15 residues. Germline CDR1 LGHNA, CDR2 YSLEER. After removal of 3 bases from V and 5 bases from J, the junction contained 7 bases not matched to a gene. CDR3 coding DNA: TGCGCCAGCAGCCAGGGGGACAGGGGATTAGACGAGCAGTACTTC. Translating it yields CASSQGDRGLDEQYF.

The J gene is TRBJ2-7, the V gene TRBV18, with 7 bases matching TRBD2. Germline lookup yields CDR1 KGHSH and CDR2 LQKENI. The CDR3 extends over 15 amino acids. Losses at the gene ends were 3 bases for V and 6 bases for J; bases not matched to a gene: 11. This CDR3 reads CASSPEASGTREQYF. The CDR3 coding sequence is TGTGCCAGCTCACCTGAGGCTAGCGGCACCCGCGAGCAGTACTTC.

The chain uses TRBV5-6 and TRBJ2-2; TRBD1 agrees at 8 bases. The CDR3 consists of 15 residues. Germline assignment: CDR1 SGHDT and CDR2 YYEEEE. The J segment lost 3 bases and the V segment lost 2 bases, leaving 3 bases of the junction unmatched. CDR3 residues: CASSLSDRDTGELFF. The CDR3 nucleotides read TGTGCCAGCAGCTTATCGGACAGGGACACCGGGGAGCTGTTTTTT.

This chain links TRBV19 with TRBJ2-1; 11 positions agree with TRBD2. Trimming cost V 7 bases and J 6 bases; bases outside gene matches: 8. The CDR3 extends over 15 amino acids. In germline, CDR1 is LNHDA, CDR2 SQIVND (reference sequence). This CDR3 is CASTDGLAGINEQFF. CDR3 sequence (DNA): TGTGCCAGTACCGACGGACTAGCGGGTATCAATGAGCAGTTCTTC.

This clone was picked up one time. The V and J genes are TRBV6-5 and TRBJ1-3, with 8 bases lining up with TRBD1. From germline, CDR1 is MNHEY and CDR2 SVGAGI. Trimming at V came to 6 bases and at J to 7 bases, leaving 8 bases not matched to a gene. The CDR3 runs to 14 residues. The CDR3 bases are TGTGCCAGCAGCCGGACAGGGCGCGAGAACACCATATATTTT. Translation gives CASSRTGRENTIYF.

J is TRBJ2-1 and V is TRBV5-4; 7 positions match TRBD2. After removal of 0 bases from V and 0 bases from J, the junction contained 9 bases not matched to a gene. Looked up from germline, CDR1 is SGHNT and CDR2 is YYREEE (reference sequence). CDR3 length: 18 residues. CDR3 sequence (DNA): TGTGCCAGCAGCTTGGGTCGCGGGAGTTACCCCTCCTACAATGAGCAGTTCTTC. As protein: CASSLGRGSYPSYNEQFF.

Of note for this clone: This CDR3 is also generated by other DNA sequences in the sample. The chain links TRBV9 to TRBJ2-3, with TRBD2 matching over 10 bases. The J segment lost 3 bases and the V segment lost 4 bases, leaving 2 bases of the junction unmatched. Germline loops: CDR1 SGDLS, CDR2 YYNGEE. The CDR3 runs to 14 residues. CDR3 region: CASSQTSGTDTQYF. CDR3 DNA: TGTGCCAGCAGCCAGACTAGCGGGACAGATACGCAGTATTTT.

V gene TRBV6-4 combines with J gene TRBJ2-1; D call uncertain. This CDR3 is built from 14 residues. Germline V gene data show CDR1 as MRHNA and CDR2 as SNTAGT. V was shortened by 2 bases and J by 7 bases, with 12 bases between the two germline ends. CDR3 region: CASSDGILRNEQFF. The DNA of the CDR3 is TGTGCCAGCAGTGACGGAATTCTGAGGAATGAGCAGTTCTTC.

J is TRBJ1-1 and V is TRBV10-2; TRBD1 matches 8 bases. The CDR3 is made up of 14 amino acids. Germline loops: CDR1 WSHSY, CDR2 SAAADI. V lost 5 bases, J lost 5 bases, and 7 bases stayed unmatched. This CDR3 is CASSPRTGRTEAFF. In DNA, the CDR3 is TGCGCCAGCAGTCCCCGGACAGGGAGGACTGAAGCTTTCTTT.

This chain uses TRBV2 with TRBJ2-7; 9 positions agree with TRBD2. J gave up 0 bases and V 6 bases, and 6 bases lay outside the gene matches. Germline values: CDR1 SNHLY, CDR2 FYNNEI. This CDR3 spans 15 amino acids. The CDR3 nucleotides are TGTGCCAGCAGGGAGACTAGCGGAAGCTCCTACGAGCAGTACTTC. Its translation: CASRETSGSSYEQYF. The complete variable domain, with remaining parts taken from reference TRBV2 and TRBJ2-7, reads EPEVTQTPSHQVTQMGQEVILRCVPISNHLYFYWYRQILGQKVEFLVSFYNNEISEKSEIFDDQFSVERPDGSNFTLKIRSTKLEDSAMYFCASRETSGSSYEQYFGPGTRLTVT.

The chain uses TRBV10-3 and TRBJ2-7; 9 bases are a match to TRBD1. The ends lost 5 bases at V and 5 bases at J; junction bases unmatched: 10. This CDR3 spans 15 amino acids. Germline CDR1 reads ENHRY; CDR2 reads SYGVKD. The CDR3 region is CAISIRTGGFDEQYF. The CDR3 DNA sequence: TGTGCCATCAGTATCAGAACAGGGGGCTTCGACGAGCAGTACTTC.

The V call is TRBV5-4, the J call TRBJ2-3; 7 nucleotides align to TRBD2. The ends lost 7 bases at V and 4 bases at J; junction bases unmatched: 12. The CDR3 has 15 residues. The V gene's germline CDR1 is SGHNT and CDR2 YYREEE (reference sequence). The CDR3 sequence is CASLAGRERSDTQYF. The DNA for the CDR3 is TGTGCCAGCTTGGCCGGGCGGGAGAGGTCAGATACGCAGTATTTT. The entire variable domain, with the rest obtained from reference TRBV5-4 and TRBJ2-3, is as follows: ETGVTQSPTHLIKTRGQQVTLRCSSQSGHNTVSWYQQALGQGPQFIFQYYREEENGRGNFPPRFSGLQFPNYSSELNVNALELDDSALYLCASLAGRERSDTQYFGPGTRLTVL.

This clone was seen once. The CDR3, as DNA: TGTGCCAGCAGCCAACTAGCGGGAGGGCAGTTCTTC. This sequence encodes CASSQLAGGQFF. The J gene is TRBJ2-1, the V gene TRBV7-2; 12 nucleotides agree with TRBD2. The CDR3 covers 12 residues. Germline values: CDR1 SGHTA, CDR2 FQGNSA. After removal of 5 bases from V and 12 bases from J, the junction contained 2 bases not matched to a gene.

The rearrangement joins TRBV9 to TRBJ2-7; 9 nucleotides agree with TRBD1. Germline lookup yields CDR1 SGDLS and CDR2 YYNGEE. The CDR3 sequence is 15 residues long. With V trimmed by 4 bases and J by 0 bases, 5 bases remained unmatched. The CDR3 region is CASSSGTGPSYEQYF. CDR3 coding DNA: TGTGCCAGCAGCTCCGGGACAGGGCCCTCCTACGAGCAGTACTTC.

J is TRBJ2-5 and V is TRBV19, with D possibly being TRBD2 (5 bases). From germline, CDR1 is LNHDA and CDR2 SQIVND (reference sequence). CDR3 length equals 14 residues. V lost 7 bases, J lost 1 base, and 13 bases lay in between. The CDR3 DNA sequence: TGTGCCAGTACCCCTGGGAGTTTCCAAGAGACCCAGTACTTC. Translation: CASTPGSFQETQYF.

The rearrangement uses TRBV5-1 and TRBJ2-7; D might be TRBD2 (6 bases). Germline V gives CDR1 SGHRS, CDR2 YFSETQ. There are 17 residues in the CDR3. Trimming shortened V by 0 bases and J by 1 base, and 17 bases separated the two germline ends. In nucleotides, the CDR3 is TGCGCCAGCAGCTTGGCCTATGGTAGCGGAATATCCTACGAGCAGTACTTC. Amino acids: CASSLAYGSGISYEQYF.

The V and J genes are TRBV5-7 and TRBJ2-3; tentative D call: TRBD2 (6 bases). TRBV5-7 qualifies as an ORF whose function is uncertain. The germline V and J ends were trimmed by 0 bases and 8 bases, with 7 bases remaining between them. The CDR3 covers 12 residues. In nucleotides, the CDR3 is TGTGCCAGCAGCTTGGGGAGGGCTACGCAGTATTTT. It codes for CASSLGRATQYF.